The 12 T cell receptor beta chains presented below share a single source sample, sequenced in a study of cytomegalovirus exposure and HLA in healthy donors. In the PCR, 60 Vbeta and 13 Jbeta primers were used. Using immunoSEQ multiplex PCR, the repertoire was profiled, and TCRdb retains in-frame clones only, with some absent. The profile shows roughly 120,000 clones, more than 65% of them singletons. Sequencing was carried out using PBMCs. The receptors were gathered from a man between 25 and 39 years old in good health and CMV-seropositive.

The J gene is TRBJ2-7, the V gene TRBV11-2; 8 positions agree with TRBD2. V was clipped by 5 bases and J by 4 bases; unmatched bases: 10. This CDR3 has 15 residues. Germline V gene data show CDR1 as SGHAT and CDR2 as FQNNGV. Here the CDR3 DNA reads TGTGCCAGCAGCGATCCTGCAAGCGGGGGTTACGAGCAGTACTTC. Translated: CASSDPASGGYEQYF.

V usage is TRBV13 and J usage is TRBJ1-1; TRBD1 matches at 8 bases. CDR3 length: 16 amino acids. V lost 4 bases to trimming and J lost 7 bases; unmatched junction nucleotides: 14. Germline assignment: CDR1 PRHDT and CDR2 FYEKMQ (reference sequence). The chain's CDR3 is CASSSGQAFDPYEAFF. For the CDR3, the DNA is TGTGCCAGCAGCTCGGGACAGGCCTTCGACCCATATGAAGCTTTCTTT.

The chain combines TRBV15 with TRBJ2-7; 7 bases are a match to TRBD1. The CDR3 totals 18 residues. The germline V gene encodes CDR1 LNHNV and CDR2 YYDKDF (reference sequence). The V and J ends lost 0 bases and 3 bases, in that order; junction bases with no gene match: 14. Written as DNA, the CDR3 is TGTGCCACCAGCAGAGATCCCGAGGGACAGTTAAAGGTCTACGAGCAGTACTTC. Encoded protein: CATSRDPEGQLKVYEQYF.

This sequence joins TRBV9 and TRBJ2-5; D not certain. With the DNA end fitting TRBJ2-7 better, the J assignment may be wrong. The CDR3 consists of 13 residues. CDR1 and CDR2 (germline): SGDLS, YYNGEE. Here the CDR3 DNA reads TGTGCCAGCAGCGTAGGTCCATTGATCGAGCAGTACTTC. Its protein is CASSVGPLIEQYF.

V is TRBV7-6 and J is TRBJ2-5, with 13 bases lining up with TRBD2. CDR1 SGHVS and CDR2 FNYEAQ come from the germline V gene. The V gene end was trimmed by 2 bases and the J gene end by 5 bases; junction bases not matched to a gene: 5. This CDR3 has 16 residues. Here the CDR3 reads CASSLTSGGAGETQYF. In DNA form, the CDR3 reads TGTGCCAGCAGCTTAACTAGCGGGGGGGCTGGGGAGACCCAGTACTTC.

V usage is TRBV19 and J usage is TRBJ2-2, with 14 nucleotides matching TRBD2. J lost 4 bases, V lost 6 bases, and 7 bases had no gene match. CDR3 length: 17 residues. From germline, CDR1 is LNHDA and CDR2 SQIVND (reference sequence). CDR3 DNA sequence: TGTGCCAGTAGCCGCCTAGGACTAGCGGGGGGCACCGGGGAGCTGTTTTTT. This sequence encodes CASSRLGLAGGTGELFF.

With respect to this clone: Its ends do not fully match the called genes, so a read error is possible. The rearrangement uses TRBV7-8 and TRBJ2-1, with 11 bases that match TRBD1. The germline V gene has CDR1 SGHVS and CDR2 FQNEAQ. This CDR3 region has 17 residues. This CDR3 reads CASSLAVVDRGPNGQFF. In DNA form, the CDR3 reads TGTGCCAGCAGCTTAGCGGTGGTGGACAGGGGGCCTAATGGGCAGTTCTTC.

J is TRBJ2-7 and V is TRBV4-2; TRBD2 agrees at 7 bases. The CDR3 covers 15 residues. Germline CDR1 is LGHNA and CDR2 is YNFKEQ. J gave up 4 bases and V 0 bases, and 6 bases lay outside the gene matches. The CDR3 DNA reads TGTGCCAGCAGCCAAGATCGGGGTAGCGGGTACGAGCAGTACTTC. Amino acid sequence: CASSQDRGSGYEQYF.

The chain recombines TRBV2 with TRBJ1-1, with a weak D call TRBD1 (6 bases). The CDR3 is 12 residues long. Germline V CDR1 and CDR2: SNHLY, FYNNEI. Trimming stripped 5 bases from V and 5 bases from J, with 9 bases between. CDR3 nucleotides: TGTGCCAGCAGTTACAGGGTAACTGAAGCTTTCTTT. Its protein is CASSYRVTEAFF.

V usage is TRBV5-6 and J usage is TRBJ2-6; a weak D match, TRBD1 (5 bases). Trimming removed 0 bases at V and 3 bases at J, with 10 bases between. This CDR3 contains 16 residues. The germline CDR1 and CDR2 sequences are SGHDT and YYEEEE. The CDR3 is CASSLDRSIGANVLTF. The CDR3 DNA sequence: TGTGCCAGCAGCTTGGACAGGTCGATTGGGGCCAACGTCCTGACTTTC. Complete variable domain (other parts from reference TRBV5-6 and TRBJ2-6): DAGVTQSPTHLIKTRGQQVTLRCSPKSGHDTVSWYQQALGQGPQFIFQYYEEEERQRGNFPDRFSGHQFPNYSSELNVNALLLGDSALYLCASSLDRSIGANVLTFGAGSRLTVL.

This clone was picked up a small number of times. The chain recombines TRBV5-6 with TRBJ1-5; D might be TRBD1 (6 bases). The CDR3 length is 13 residues. Trimming took 3 bases from V and 4 from J, leaving 8 bases between them. Germline CDR1 reads SGHDT; CDR2 reads YYEEEE. The CDR3 protein is CASSSTGNQPQHF. In nucleotides, the CDR3 is TGTGCCAGCAGCTCGACAGGTAATCAGCCCCAGCATTTT.

This clone has just a few counts. The chain carries TRBV7-2 and TRBJ2-5, with D hard to call. The V and J ends lost 1 base and 3 bases respectively, with 9 bases between them. This CDR3 comprises 14 residues. CDR1 SGHTA and CDR2 FQGNSA come from the germline V gene. CDR3 region: CASSLGPGEETQYF. In nucleotides, the CDR3 is TGTGCCAGCAGCTTAGGGCCGGGTGAAGAGACCCAGTACTTC.